This entry lists 18 T cell receptor beta chains sequenced from one sample in a study of cytomegalovirus exposure and HLA in healthy donors. PCR amplification relied on 60 Vbeta primers (plus 13 Jbeta primers). Only in-frame clones appear in the TCRdb table, and some are missing; sequencing was by immunoSEQ multiplex PCR. Among around 190,000 clones listed, around 75% were seen once. The source material was PBMCs. The receptors come from a woman in her 50s in good health and CMV-seronegative.

J is TRBJ1-4 and V is TRBV2; a weak D match, TRBD1 (5 bases). CDR1 is SNHLY, CDR2 FYNNEI, per germline. The CDR3 runs 15 residues. The V end lost 6 bases, the J end lost 8 bases, and 19 bases lay between the germline ends. CDR3 sequence reads: CASSGIRGVKEKLFF. For the CDR3, the DNA is TGTGCCAGCAGCGGGATCCGGGGGGTCAAGGAAAAACTGTTTTTT.

This clone showed up just a few times. The genes are TRBV11-2 and TRBJ2-7, with 8 bases matching TRBD1. CDR3 length equals 14 residues. Per germline, CDR1 SGHAT and CDR2 FQNNGV. Trimming at V came to 5 bases and at J to 3 bases, leaving 6 bases not matched to a gene. CDR3 in amino acids: CASSPGQVVYEQYF. The CDR3 bases are TGTGCCAGCAGCCCGGGACAGGTCGTCTACGAGCAGTACTTC.

This clone appeared a few times. The chain is built from TRBV6-5 and TRBJ1-5; unclear D gene. CDR3 size: 14 residues. Trimming removed 1 base at V and 2 bases at J, with 6 bases between. Germline V lookup: CDR1 MNHEY, CDR2 SVGAGI. Here the CDR3 reads CASSYYVGNQPQHF. In DNA, the CDR3 is TGTGCCAGCAGTTACTACGTAGGCAATCAGCCCCAGCATTTT.

This clone was observed once. This chain uses TRBV18 with TRBJ1-3; TRBD1 agrees at 8 bases. The CDR3 is made up of 18 amino acids. Trimming cost V 6 bases and J 0 bases; bases outside gene matches: 13. Germline-derived CDR1 and CDR2 are KGHSH and LQKENI. CDR3 sequence (DNA): TGTGCCAGCTCGCGGACAGGGTCCCTCGTCAGCTCTGGAAACACCATATATTTT. It encodes CASSRTGSLVSSGNTIYF.

The chain couples TRBV6-5 to TRBJ2-2, with TRBD1 identical over 8 bases. The V gene end was trimmed by 4 bases and the J gene end by 4 bases; junction bases not matched to a gene: 5. The CDR3 has 15 amino acids. Germline CDR1 is MNHEY and CDR2 is SVGAGI. The chain's CDR3 is CASSSGTGFTGELFF. For the CDR3, the DNA is TGTGCCAGCAGTTCCGGGACAGGTTTCACCGGGGAGCTGTTTTTT.

This chain joins TRBV20-1 and TRBJ2-3; D remains unclear. Trimming took 4 bases from V and 5 from J, leaving 7 bases between them. The germline V gene has CDR1 DFQATT and CDR2 SNEGSKA (reference sequence). The CDR3 runs to 11 residues. The CDR3 loop reads CSANTGDTQYF. The CDR3 nucleotides read TGCAGTGCTAATACGGGAGATACGCAGTATTTT.

The CDR3 bases are TGCAGCGTTGATGGGACTAGCGGGGGGGTATCCTACAATGAGCAGTTCTTC. Residues: CSVDGTSGGVSYNEQFF. The chain combines TRBV29-1 with TRBJ2-1, with 16 bases lining up with TRBD2. CDR1 SQVTM and CDR2 ANQGSEA come from the germline V gene. The J segment lost 1 base and the V segment lost 3 bases, leaving 3 bases of the junction unmatched. This CDR3 is built from 17 residues.

This clone was recorded once. This sequence joins TRBV27 and TRBJ1-2; TRBD1 might be the D (5 bases). CDR1 is MNHEY and CDR2 is SMNVEV in the germline V gene (reference sequence). The CDR3 sequence is 12 residues long. Deletions cut 2 bases from V and 8 bases from J, with 9 bases between. Here the CDR3 DNA reads TGTGCCAGCAGTTTAGGGGGGAGGGGCTACACCTTC. It yields the protein CASSLGGRGYTF.

V is TRBV11-2 and J is TRBJ2-2; D perhaps matches TRBD2 (6 bases). V lost 7 bases, J lost 2 bases, and 11 bases lay in between. Germline assignment: CDR1 SGHAT and CDR2 FQNNGV. The CDR3 is made up of 14 amino acids. CDR3 protein: CASTRGTNTGELFF. CDR3 coding DNA: TGTGCCAGCACCCGGGGGACTAACACCGGGGAGCTGTTTTTT.

The chain employs TRBV5-4 and TRBJ1-4, with 8 bases identical to TRBD1. Germline loops: CDR1 SGHNT, CDR2 YYREEE (reference sequence). V lost 2 bases, J lost 7 bases, and 13 bases stayed unmatched. The CDR3 extends over 17 amino acids. CDR3 coding DNA: TGTGCCAGCAGCTTACGGCTTGTATCCAGGGGGCCTGAAAAACTGTTTTTT. This gives the protein CASSLRLVSRGPEKLFF. The full variable domain, with the rest looked up from reference TRBV5-4 and TRBJ1-4, is ETGVTQSPTHLIKTRGQQVTLRCSSQSGHNTVSWYQQALGQGPQFIFQYYREEENGRGNFPPRFSGLQFPNYSSELNVNALELDDSALYLCASSLRLVSRGPEKLFFGSGTQLSVL.

The chain links TRBV4-3 to TRBJ2-7; D is uncertain. Germline assignment: CDR1 LGHNA and CDR2 YSLEER. V lost 1 base and J 2 bases, leaving 3 bases between the germline ends. The CDR3 is made up of 12 amino acids. CDR3 loop: CASSQGAYEQYF. The CDR3 DNA is TGCGCCAGCAGCCAAGGAGCCTACGAGCAGTACTTC.

The CDR3 loop is CASSLEGGSSYEQYF. CDR3 DNA: TGCGCCAGCAGCTTGGAGGGAGGAAGCTCCTACGAGCAGTACTTC. The chain uses TRBV5-1 and TRBJ2-7; D perhaps matches TRBD2 (6 bases). V lost 0 bases to trimming and J lost 0 bases, with 10 bases between them. The CDR3 has 15 amino acids. The germline gives CDR1 SGHRS, CDR2 YFSETQ.

This chain uses TRBV10-1 with TRBJ1-1; D gene unclear. There are 13 residues in the CDR3. V was clipped by 7 bases and J by 1 base, with 10 bases between them. Germline V gene sequence: CDR1 WNHNN, CDR2 SYGVQD (reference sequence). As DNA, the CDR3 is TGCGCCAGCATAGAGGGCCGGAACACTGAAGCTTTCTTT. It translates to CASIEGRNTEAFF.

V and J are TRBV5-1 and TRBJ2-3, with 15 bases that match TRBD2. CDR1 and CDR2 (germline): SGHRS, YFSETQ. The V and J ends lost 4 bases and 0 bases, in that order; junction bases with no gene match: 9. The CDR3 loop spans 19 amino acids. In nucleotides, the CDR3 is TGCGCCAGCAGCCCGGGACTAGCGGGAGGAACGACTAGCACAGATACGCAGTATTTT. It yields the protein CASSPGLAGGTTSTDTQYF.

The chain uses TRBV28 and TRBJ1-4; D gene ambiguous. Germline values: CDR1 MDHEN, CDR2 SYDVKM. The CDR3 extends over 14 amino acids. V shed 1 base and J shed 5 bases, with 8 bases lying between them. CDR3 DNA: TGTGCCAGCAGTTTATCAGGTGCGAATGAAAAACTGTTTTTT. Translated, it gives CASSLSGANEKLFF.

This chain joins TRBV9 and TRBJ2-1, with TRBD2 matching 10 bases. The germline CDR1 and CDR2 sequences are SGDLS and YYNGEE. The CDR3 runs to 15 residues. Trimming cost V 4 bases and J 9 bases; bases outside gene matches: 10. CDR3 sequence reads: CASSPLAGEGGEQFF. The DNA for the CDR3 is TGTGCCAGCAGCCCGCTAGCGGGAGAAGGAGGTGAGCAGTTCTTC.

The chain carries TRBV7-2 and TRBJ2-5; TRBD2 matches 7 bases. Germline values: CDR1 SGHTA, CDR2 FQGNSA. This CDR3 has 13 amino acids. V shed 4 bases, J shed 5 bases, and the junction held 4 bases outside the gene matches. The CDR3 DNA reads TGTGCCAGCAGCTCGACTAGCACGGAGACCCAGTACTTC. It codes for CASSSTSTETQYF.

V and J are TRBV6-1 and TRBJ1-2; D possibly corresponds to TRBD1 (5 bases). This CDR3 region has 14 residues. V shed 4 bases and J shed 0 bases, with 9 bases lying between them. Germline V gene sequence: CDR1 MNHNS, CDR2 SASEGT. CDR3 DNA: TGTGCCAGCAGTGCCCGACAGCCTAACTATGGCTACACCTTC. Residues: CASSARQPNYGYTF.